This record looks at one TCR beta chain sequence and its context. There are 13 residues in the CDR3. V was pared by 3 bases and J by 3 bases, with 6 bases between. From germline, CDR1 is KGHSH and CDR2 LQKENI. The data derive from a study of control samples from healthy donors and cancer patients. Some clones are missing from TCRdb's copy, which holds only in-frame ones; the method was immunoSEQ multiplex PCR. The sample lists around 100,000 clones; roughly 90% were seen once. This sequence was found in a man in his fifties or sixties with lung cancer. Sequenced input: PBMCs. The rearrangement joins TRBV18 to TRBJ1-3; D gene ambiguous. CDR3 protein: CASSPGSGNTIYF. DNA of the CDR3: TGTGCCAGCTCACCGGGTAGTGGAAACACCATATATTTT.